Following are 26 T cell receptor beta chains from one sample sequenced in a study of cytomegalovirus exposure and HLA in healthy donors. The PCR contained 60 Vbeta and 13 Jbeta primers. Profiled with immunoSEQ multiplex PCR; TCRdb holds only in-frame clones, not every one. In the table there are some 120,000 clones, about three quarters of which are singletons. The sequenced sample consisted of PBMCs. All receptors come from a young man in good health and CMV-seronegative.

The chain has TRBV7-9 and TRBJ1-5; possibly TRBD1 for D (5 bases). Trimming cost V 1 base and J 6 bases, with 10 bases left between them. This CDR3 region has 14 residues. Germline V gene lookup returns CDR1 SEHNR and CDR2 FQNEAQ (reference sequence). The CDR3 DNA follows: TGTGCCAGCAGCTTAGTAGGGGTTTCTCAGCCCCAGCATTTT. Translating it yields CASSLVGVSQPQHF.

For the CDR3, the DNA is TGTGCCAGCAGTCTCGGGGTAGCGGCTAGCACAGATACGCAGTATTTT. It translates to CASSLGVAASTDTQYF. This chain connects TRBV25-1 to TRBJ2-3; D might be TRBD2 (6 bases). Germline CDR1 MGHDK, CDR2 SYGVNS. V was shortened by 5 bases and J by 0 bases, with 15 bases between the two germline ends. This CDR3 has 16 amino acids.

The chain joins TRBV12-1 to TRBJ2-7; TRBD1, as called in the table, went unchecked against the DNA. TRBV12-1 is labeled a pseudogene. The CDR3 is made up of 14 amino acids. CDR3 nucleotide sequence: TGTGCCAGAGCTATACAGGGGTTCTCCTACGAGCAGTACTTC. As protein: CARAIQGFSYEQYF.

In this sample, this clone turned up once. This chain uses TRBV19 with TRBJ1-2; 10 bases agree with TRBD1. CDR3 size: 14 residues. V lost 4 bases and J lost 8; bases outside the gene matches: 7. Germline V CDR1 and CDR2: LNHDA, SQIVND (reference sequence). The CDR3 region is CASSTDRGLNGYTF. The DNA for the CDR3 is TGTGCCAGTAGTACCGACAGGGGGCTCAACGGCTACACCTTC.

This rearrangement joins TRBV25-1 to TRBJ1-1; D might be TRBD1 (5 bases). The CDR3 extends over 13 amino acids. V gave up 6 bases and J gave up 1 base, with 9 bases separating them. Germline CDR1 MGHDK, CDR2 SYGVNS. The CDR3 loop reads CASRKQGNTEAFF. The CDR3 bases are TGTGCCAGCAGGAAGCAGGGGAACACTGAAGCTTTCTTT. Full variable domain (remainder filled in from reference TRBV25-1 and TRBJ1-1): EADIYQTPRYLVIGTGKKITLECSQTMGHDKMYWYQQDPGMELHLIHYSYGVNSTEKGDLSSESTVSRIRTEHFPLTLESARPSHTSQYLCASRKQGNTEAFFGQGTRLTVV.

The sample holds one count of this clone. This CDR3 reads CASRQGQGTEAFF. For the CDR3, the DNA is TGCGCCAGCAGGCAAGGACAGGGAACTGAAGCTTTCTTT. This chain links TRBV5-1 with TRBJ1-1; 8 bases agree with TRBD1. The CDR3 loop spans 13 amino acids. Germline CDR1 and CDR2: SGHRS and YFSETQ. J was trimmed by 5 bases and V by 5 bases; bases with no gene match: 5.

This clone appeared a few times. Written as DNA, the CDR3 is TGTGCCAGCAGTGCCAGGGGCGCTCCTCACTACGAGCAGTACTTC. This sequence encodes CASSARGAPHYEQYF. The chain is built from TRBV28 and TRBJ2-7, with D perhaps TRBD1 (6 bases). The CDR3 sequence is 15 residues long. Trimming took 5 bases from V and 3 from J, leaving 17 bases between them. Germline loops: CDR1 MDHEN, CDR2 SYDVKM.

The chain uses TRBV7-9 and TRBJ1-1; unclear D gene. Trimming cost V 4 bases and J 5 bases, with 26 bases left between them. Germline V gene data show CDR1 as SEHNR and CDR2 as FQNEAQ (reference sequence). CDR3 size: 18 residues. The chain's CDR3 is CASSSRETTGRRGTEAFF. For the CDR3, the DNA is TGTGCCAGCAGCTCCCGGGAGACTACGGGCAGAAGAGGGACTGAAGCTTTCTTT. Supplemented by reference TRBV7-9 and TRBJ1-1, the full variable domain reads DTGVSQNPRHKITKRGQNVTFRCDPISEHNRLYWYRQTLGQGPEFLTYFQNEAQLEKSRLLSDRFSAERPKGSFSTLEIQRTEQGDSAMYLCASSSRETTGRRGTEAFFGQGTRLTVV.

V usage is TRBV11-3 and J usage is TRBJ2-1, with D possibly being TRBD1 (6 bases). Germline CDR1 and CDR2: SGHNT and YENEEA. Trimming shortened V by 4 bases and J by 0 bases, and 16 bases separated the two germline ends. The CDR3 is 17 residues long. The CDR3 here is CASSSGAGLGSYNEQFF. The CDR3 DNA follows: TGTGCCAGCAGCTCAGGGGCAGGGCTCGGCTCCTACAATGAGCAGTTCTTC.

V is TRBV9 and J is TRBJ1-3; D gene unclear. The germline V gene encodes CDR1 SGDLS and CDR2 YYNGEE. Between the trimmed V and J ends, which lost 8 bases and 4 bases, there was a span of 16 bases. CDR3 length equals 14 residues. CDR3 amino acids: CASRSGGVGNTIYF. The CDR3 coding sequence is TGTGCCAGTCGTTCTGGAGGCGTCGGAAACACCATATATTTT.

The chain links TRBV5-1 to TRBJ2-2, with D possibly matching TRBD2 (5 bases). The germline V gene encodes CDR1 SGHRS and CDR2 YFSETQ. This CDR3 contains 16 residues. V was shortened by 0 bases and J by 7 bases, with 16 bases between the two germline ends. The CDR3 region has the DNA TGCGCCAGCAGCTTGGAGCCGGGGAGTCGGGGCGGGGAGCTGTTTTTT. Translated, it gives CASSLEPGSRGGELFF.

V gene TRBV27 combines with J gene TRBJ2-7; 9 bases agree with TRBD1. V dropped 7 bases and J dropped 4; count of bases not matched to a gene: 14. The germline CDR1 and CDR2 sequences are MNHEY and SMNVEV (reference sequence). The CDR3 is made up of 16 amino acids. In nucleotides, the CDR3 is TGTGCCAGCACCCAACTATCACAGGGGGCTTTTTACGAGCAGTACTTC. The encoded protein is CASTQLSQGAFYEQYF.

The rearrangement joins TRBV11-2 to TRBJ2-7, with a possible D match to TRBD1 (6 bases). Germline lookup yields CDR1 SGHAT and CDR2 FQNNGV. With 4 bases removed from V and 5 bases from J, the gap between germline ends came to 18 bases. This CDR3 contains 15 residues. CDR3 nucleotide sequence: TGTGCCAGCAGCTACGACAGGAGAGAGGTTAACGAGCAGTACTTC. It specifies CASSYDRREVNEQYF. Variable domain in full (rest from reference TRBV11-2 and TRBJ2-7): EAGVAQSPRYKIIEKRQSVAFWCNPISGHATLYWYQQILGQGPKLLIQFQNNGVVDDSQLPKDRFSAERLKGVDSTLKIQPAKLEDSAVYLCASSYDRREVNEQYFGPGTRLTVT.

This rearrangement joins TRBV5-1 to TRBJ1-4; D ambiguous. Deletions cut 0 bases from V and 0 bases from J, with 9 bases between. CDR1 is SGHRS and CDR2 is YFSETQ in the germline V gene. The CDR3 is 16 amino acids. The CDR3 reads CASSLGVLSTNEKLFF. DNA for the CDR3: TGCGCCAGCAGCTTGGGAGTTCTTTCAACTAATGAAAAACTGTTTTTT.

This chain uses TRBV27 with TRBJ1-1, with 7 positions matching TRBD1. Germline V gene data show CDR1 as MNHEY and CDR2 as SMNVEV (reference sequence). This CDR3 has 15 residues. V dropped 5 bases and J dropped 5; count of bases not matched to a gene: 11. The CDR3 DNA reads TGTGCCAGCAGTCAACTCCAGACAGGGCATACTGAAGCTTTCTTT. Protein: CASSQLQTGHTEAFF.

This rearrangement joins TRBV9 to TRBJ1-3; 8 nucleotides align to TRBD1. CDR3 length: 15 amino acids. Germline loops: CDR1 SGDLS, CDR2 YYNGEE. J was trimmed by 0 bases and V by 4 bases; bases with no gene match: 3. The CDR3: CASSPDRGSGNTIYF. CDR3 nucleotides: TGTGCCAGCAGCCCAGACAGGGGCTCTGGAAACACCATATATTTT.

The chain has TRBV5-1 and TRBJ2-2; TRBD2 agrees at 7 bases. Germline V lookup: CDR1 SGHRS, CDR2 YFSETQ. This CDR3 is 16 amino acids long. The V gene end was trimmed by 6 bases and the J gene end by 1 base; junction bases not matched to a gene: 9. Here the CDR3 DNA reads TGCGCCAGCACCCTTCTTGCTAGCGGGAACACCGGGGAGCTGTTTTTT. Translated, it gives CASTLLASGNTGELFF.

The V gene is TRBV9, the J gene TRBJ1-4; 7 positions match TRBD1. The length of the CDR3 is 15 residues. Germline V gives CDR1 SGDLS, CDR2 YYNGEE. The V gene end was trimmed by 3 bases and the J gene end by 5 bases; junction bases not matched to a gene: 7. The CDR3 region is CASSAPGTVNEKLFF. For the CDR3, the DNA is TGTGCCAGCAGCGCGCCCGGGACAGTCAATGAAAAACTGTTTTTT.

This clone was detected only once. This sequence joins TRBV6-5 and TRBJ2-1, with 10 bases identical to TRBD1. This CDR3 is built from 16 residues. CDR1 and CDR2 (germline): MNHEY, SVGAGI. Unmatched junction bases numbered 4, after V lost 2 bases and J lost 3 bases. The CDR3 bases are TGTGCCAGCAGTTACGGGGGACAGGGGATCTACAATGAGCAGTTCTTC. It codes for CASSYGGQGIYNEQFF.

The chain employs TRBV27 and TRBJ2-7; 8 bases are a match to TRBD2. The CDR3 has 14 residues. V was pared by 2 bases and J by 0 bases, with 0 bases of the junction left unmatched. Per germline, CDR1 MNHEY and CDR2 SMNVEV (reference sequence). DNA of the CDR3: TGTGCCAGCAGTTTAAGCGGGAGCTCCTACGAGCAGTACTTC. Translation gives CASSLSGSSYEQYF.

V gene TRBV7-2 combines with J gene TRBJ2-7; D may be TRBD1 (5 bases). CDR1 is SGHTA, CDR2 FQGNSA, per germline. The CDR3 is 14 residues long. The V gene lost 3 bases and the J gene lost 0 bases, with 9 bases spanning the gap. The CDR3 DNA follows: TGTGCCAGCAGCTTGGGCAGGGACTCCTACGAGCAGTACTTC. This codes for CASSLGRDSYEQYF.

V gene TRBV27 combines with J gene TRBJ2-5, with 11 bases matching TRBD1. The J call may be wrong; the DNA end is better matched by TRBJ2-7. There are 14 residues in the CDR3. Germline V CDR1 and CDR2: MNHEY, SMNVEV (reference sequence). This chain's CDR3 is CASSKRDRGYEQYF. The CDR3 nucleotides are TGTGCCAGCAGTAAGAGGGACAGGGGGTACGAGCAGTACTTC.

This clone occurred a few times. The CDR3 nucleotides are TGTGCCAGCAGCCCCCGATCCGGGACAGGGGCATCTGGGGCCAACGTCCTGACTTTC. Its translation is CASSPRSGTGASGANVLTF. This rearrangement joins TRBV7-3 to TRBJ2-6; 10 bases align to TRBD1. Germline trimming cut 5 bases from V and 1 base from J; bases unmatched to any gene: 11. Germline assignment: CDR1 SGHTA and CDR2 FQGTGA. The CDR3 is 19 residues long.

This chain joins TRBV29-1 and TRBJ1-1; no clear D gene. The CDR3 runs to 13 residues. With 4 bases removed from V and 0 bases from J, the gap between germline ends came to 9 bases. Germline lookup yields CDR1 SQVTM and CDR2 ANQGSEA. CDR3 bases: TGCAGCGTTGCACTCGTCTTGAACACTGAAGCTTTCTTT. It specifies CSVALVLNTEAFF.

This clone was seen more than once but under ten times. The genes are TRBV6-1 and TRBJ1-5, with D unresolved. The CDR3 runs 13 residues. CDR1 and CDR2 from the germline V gene are MNHNS and SASEGT. V was cut by 2 bases and J by 2 bases, with 4 bases left in between. CDR3 sequence reads: CASSEPGNQPQHF. The CDR3 DNA follows: TGTGCCAGCAGTGAACCGGGCAATCAGCCCCAGCATTTT.

The V call is TRBV5-6, the J call TRBJ1-5; no firm D call. The CDR3 spans 15 residues. Trimming left V 4 bases short and J 4 bases short, with 15 bases between. Per germline, CDR1 SGHDT and CDR2 YYEEEE. CDR3 residues: CASSPSLTPNQPQHF. DNA of the CDR3: TGTGCCAGCAGCCCATCTCTAACTCCGAATCAGCCCCAGCATTTT.